A selection of T cell receptor beta chains follows, all from one sample in a study of blood T cell repertoires in COVID-19. The protocol was immunoSEQ multiplex PCR, while the TCRdb copy is restricted to in-frame clones and leaves out a portion. The sample has 200,000 to 250,000 clones; roughly 84% are singletons. Sequencing was performed on peripheral blood. Every receptor here comes from a middle-aged man with active or convalescent COVID-19. The CDR3 runs from the conserved cysteine through the conserved F or W. Fields, in order: CDR3 protein, CDR3 DNA, clone size, J gene, V gene, D gene. The D gene is left open where the match is weak. Clone size is not always given. Where it is, it says once, few, many or a class for expanded clones.

CASSPRGAGIFQETQYF,TGTGCCAGCAGTCCTCGGGGAGCGGGGATATTCCAAGAGACCCAGTACTTC,.,TRBJ2-5,TRBV27,TRBD2
CAITNRLEGTGNYGYTF,TGTGCCATCACCAACCGACTGGAGGGGACAGGGAACTATGGCTACACCTTC,.,TRBJ1-2,TRBV10-3,TRBD1
CASGLDSPLHF,TGTGCCAGTGGGCTCGATTCACCCCTCCACTTT,.,TRBJ1-6,TRBV19,.
CASSLVGGYSSSYNEQFF,TGCGCCAGCAGCTTGGTAGGGGGCTACTCGAGCTCCTACAATGAGCAGTTCTTC,.,TRBJ2-1,TRBV5-1,TRBD1
CASQQGLNTEAFF,TGTGCCAGTCAACAGGGTCTTAACACTGAAGCTTTCTTT,.,TRBJ1-1,TRBV19,.
CASSQLLLAGGEETQYF,TGCGCCAGCAGCCAACTCCTGCTGGCGGGGGGCGAAGAGACCCAGTACTTC,once,TRBJ2-5,TRBV4-3,TRBD2
CASSPRPGYEQYF,TGCGCCAGCAGCCCCCGGCCAGGCTACGAGCAGTACTTC,.,TRBJ2-7,TRBV4-1,.
CASSSYRGGGADTQYF,TGTGCCAGCAGCTCATACAGAGGCGGGGGGGCAGATACGCAGTATTTT,.,TRBJ2-3,TRBV3-1/TRBV3-2,TRBD2
CAWEPGGRTDTQYF,TGTGCCTGGGAACCAGGGGGGAGAACAGATACGCAGTATTTT,.,TRBJ2-3,TRBV30,.
CASSLEAFEQYF,TGTGCCAGCAGCTTAGAAGCGTTTGAGCAGTACTTC,.,TRBJ2-7,TRBV7-9,.
CASSYSRDSNQPQHF,TGTGCCAGCAGTTACTCGCGGGACAGCAATCAGCCCCAGCATTTT,few,TRBJ1-5,TRBV6-5,.
CASSLGGGRNQPQHF,TGTGCCAGCAGTTTGGGGGGGGGAAGGAATCAGCCCCAGCATTTT,.,TRBJ1-5,TRBV28,.
CASSSYYNEQFF,TGTGCCAGCAGCTCCTATTACAATGAGCAGTTCTTC,.,TRBJ2-1,TRBV7-2,.
CASSYRGQGVADF,TGTGCCAGCAGTTACAGGGGACAGGGGGTAGCGGACTTC,once,TRBJ2-5,TRBV6-5,TRBD1
CASSRQTAGYTF,TGTGCCAGCAGCCGACAGACCGCAGGCTACACCTTC,.,TRBJ1-2,TRBV13,.
CARSLGQGASYNEQFF,TGTGCCAGAAGCTTGGGACAGGGGGCTTCGTACAATGAGCAGTTCTTC,.,TRBJ2-1,TRBV5-3,TRBD1
CASSQDRGQGSGANVLTF,TGTGCCAGCAGCCAAGATAGGGGACAGGGTTCAGGGGCCAACGTCCTGACTTTC,.,TRBJ2-6,TRBV14,TRBD1
CASSFRDSYTEAFF,TGTGCCAGCAGTTTCCGGGACAGTTACACTGAAGCTTTCTTT,.,TRBJ1-1,TRBV28,TRBD1
CASSLSGLAVGETQYF,TGCGCCAGCAGCTTATCCGGACTAGCGGTGGGGGAGACCCAGTACTTC,.,TRBJ2-5,TRBV5-1,TRBD2
CASSLRRNEQFF,TGTGCCAGCAGTTTGAGGCGCAATGAGCAGTTCTTC,.,TRBJ2-1,TRBV12-3/TRBV12-4,.
CASSSGPGSGGFDTQYF,TGTGCCAGCAGTTCCGGCCCGGGTAGCGGGGGTTTTGATACGCAGTATTTT,.,TRBJ2-3,TRBV13,TRBD2
CACSSTVLYEQYF,TGTGCCTGTTCATCGACAGTATTATACGAGCAGTACTTC,.,TRBJ2-7,TRBV30,.
CASSPSPGTGTEAFF,TGTGCCAGCAGTCCTTCGCCGGGTACGGGCACTGAAGCTTTCTTT,.,TRBJ1-1,TRBV28,.
CASSPYDQPQHF,TGTGCCAGCAGTCCCTATGATCAGCCCCAGCATTTT,.,TRBJ1-5,TRBV6-1,.
CATSDFGIQNTGELFF,TGTGCCACCAGTGATTTTGGCATCCAGAACACCGGGGAGCTGTTTTTT,few,TRBJ2-2,TRBV24-1,.
CASSIGTEYGYTF,TGTGCCAGCAGCATTGGGACAGAGTATGGCTACACCTTC,few,TRBJ1-2,TRBV12-3/TRBV12-4,TRBD1
CASSLAGVANTEAFF,TGTGCCAGCAGCTTGGCCGGGGTTGCGAACACTGAAGCTTTCTTT,once,TRBJ1-1,TRBV5-6,.
CASSRGQGHYEQYF,TGTGCCAGCAGTCGCGGACAGGGACACTACGAGCAGTACTTC,.,TRBJ2-7,TRBV7-2,TRBD1
CAISVGQGWTEAFF,TGTGCCATCAGTGTGGGGCAGGGGTGGACTGAAGCTTTCTTT,once,TRBJ1-1,TRBV10-3,.
CASSLGDRANSPLHF,TGTGCCAGCAGCTTGGGGGACAGGGCTAATTCACCCCTCCACTTT,many,TRBJ1-6,TRBV5-5,TRBD1
CASRRRAGDEQFF,TGTGCCAGCAGGCGGAGGGCCGGGGATGAGCAGTTCTTC,.,TRBJ2-1,TRBV28,.
CASSSVGSGRLFF,TGTGCCAGCAGCTCGGTCGGTAGCGGGAGGTTGTTTTTT,.,TRBJ2-2,TRBV7-3,TRBD2
CASSFLGGPTDTQYF,TGTGCCAGCAGCTTCCTAGGAGGGCCGACAGATACGCAGTATTTT,.,TRBJ2-3,TRBV7-6,.
CASSLEGSGDQPQHF,TGTGCCAGCAGTTTAGAGGGAAGCGGGGATCAGCCCCAGCATTTT,.,TRBJ1-5,TRBV28,.
CASRSLTTHYEQYF,TGTGCCAGCAGATCCTTGACTACGCACTACGAGCAGTACTTC,.,TRBJ2-7,TRBV28,.
CASSFSGSGGLGGYTF,TGTGCCAGCAGTTTTAGTGGGTCGGGGGGATTGGGTGGCTACACCTTC,.,TRBJ1-2,TRBV28,.
CASSITGGAVGGYTF,TGTGCCAGTAGTATAACGGGGGGCGCGGTCGGGGGCTACACCTTC,.,TRBJ1-2,TRBV19,.
CASFAGDTEAFF,TGTGCCAGCTTTGCAGGTGACACTGAAGCTTTCTTT,.,TRBJ1-1,TRBV18,.
CAISPKRDFYNEQFF,TGTGCCATCAGTCCTAAGCGGGATTTCTACAATGAGCAGTTCTTC,.,TRBJ2-1,TRBV10-3,TRBD2
CASSSTTSPNTQYF,TGTGCCAGCAGCTCGACAACTTCTCCCAATACGCAGTATTTT,.,TRBJ2-3,TRBV7-8,.
CASSGIRSGVGNQPQHF,TGTGCCAGCAGTGGTATTCGGTCAGGGGTTGGCAATCAGCCCCAGCATTTT,many,TRBJ1-5,TRBV6-2/TRBV6-3,.
CSVAKGGAGETQYF,TGCAGCGTAGCGAAGGGGGGGGCAGGAGAGACCCAGTACTTC,.,TRBJ2-5,TRBV29-1,.
CAITGQGNSPLHF,TGTGCCATCACCGGACAGGGCAACTCACCCCTCCACTTT,.,TRBJ1-6,TRBV10-3,TRBD1
CASSPTGAGYNEQFF,TGTGCCAGCAGCCCTACAGGGGCAGGGTACAATGAGCAGTTCTTC,.,TRBJ2-1,TRBV7-3,TRBD1
CASSPGQPLSTEAFF,TGTGCCAGCAGCCCAGGACAGCCTCTATCCACTGAAGCTTTCTTT,.,TRBJ1-1,TRBV9,.
CASSPLVNSGSTDTQYF,TGTGCCAGCTCACCACTTGTTAATAGCGGCTCCACAGATACGCAGTATTTT,.,TRBJ2-3,TRBV18,.
CASSSRPGQGKSTYNEQFF,TGCGCCAGCAGCTCGAGACCGGGACAGGGAAAGAGCACCTACAATGAGCAGTTCTTC,.,TRBJ2-1,TRBV5-1,TRBD1
CASSRQVANTGELFF,TGTGCCAGTAGTAGACAGGTCGCGAACACCGGGGAGCTGTTTTTT,.,TRBJ2-2,TRBV19,.
CASSFQGFEQYF,TGTGCCAGCAGCTTTCAGGGGTTCGAGCAGTACTTC,few,TRBJ2-7,TRBV7-9,.
CASSQRRRGTEAFF,TGCGCCAGCAGCCAGCGACGCAGGGGGACTGAAGCTTTCTTT,.,TRBJ1-1,TRBV4-1,TRBD1
CASSPTGTSSGNTIYF,TGTGCCAGCTCACCAACAGGGACGAGCTCTGGAAACACCATATATTTT,.,TRBJ1-3,TRBV18,.
CASSPRQGSGYTF,TGCGCCAGCAGTCCCCGACAGGGTTCTGGCTACACCTTC,.,TRBJ1-2,TRBV5-1,TRBD1
CASSSYISVGYTF,TGTGCCAGCAGCTCTTATATATCGGTGGGCTACACCTTC,few,TRBJ1-2,TRBV6-5,.